One sample yielded the 21 T cell receptor beta chains listed below, sequenced in a study of cytomegalovirus exposure and HLA in healthy donors (dated by TCRdb to 2016 to 2017). The method behind the library was the immunoSEQ multiplex PCR assay. For the multiplex PCR, a mixture combining 60 forward primers for TCR Vbeta segments and 13 reverse primers for TCR Jbeta segments was used. TCRdb obtained this table from immuneACCESS and retained in-frame rearrangements with V and J assigned. These tables miss some clones; where compared with another copy, unresolved V genes account for less than half of the shortfall, and the remainder is unexplained. This sample comprises over 150,000 clones, approximately 79% of them detected only once. The ten largest account for approximately 2% of the sample. The sample consisted of PBMCs. These receptors all come from a human donor in good health.

The chain links TRBV11-2 to TRBJ1-2; 7 nucleotides match TRBD1. Germline lookup yields CDR1 SGHAT and CDR2 FQNNGV. CDR3 length: 13 residues. The ends lost 5 bases at V and 6 bases at J; junction bases unmatched: 6. The CDR3 DNA follows: TGTGCCAGCAGCGGCAGGGACAGCGATGGCTACACCTTC. It translates to CASSGRDSDGYTF.

The chain is built from TRBV11-3 and TRBJ2-5; the D is unclear. The CDR3 has 16 amino acids. Trimming removed 1 base from V and 5 bases from J, with 17 bases in between. Germline V gene sequence: CDR1 SGHNT, CDR2 YENEEA. This chain's CDR3 is CASSLGVASSSETQYF. The CDR3 DNA reads TGTGCCAGCAGCTTAGGGGTAGCTAGTTCTTCTGAGACCCAGTACTTC.

The chain couples TRBV4-3 to TRBJ1-2; TRBD1 is a possible D gene (5 bases). The CDR3 loop spans 19 amino acids. CDR1 LGHNA and CDR2 YSLEER come from the germline V gene. Trimming pared 0 bases from V and 1 base from J, leaving 21 bases between. The CDR3 DNA is TGCGCCAGCAGCCAAGAGGCGGCTGGGGCGAGTTTCCTTAACTATGGCTACACCTTC. This gives the protein CASSQEAAGASFLNYGYTF.

The chain uses TRBV29-1 and TRBJ1-2, with D tentatively TRBD1 (5 bases). Trimming stripped 2 bases from V and 4 bases from J, with 14 bases between. The CDR3 sequence is 14 residues long. The germline CDR1 and CDR2 sequences are SQVTM and ANQGSEA. The CDR3 here is CSVELLGGSYGYTF. CDR3 in DNA: TGCAGCGTTGAATTGTTGGGGGGTTCCTATGGCTACACCTTC.

This clone showed up just a few times. V is TRBV5-4 and J is TRBJ1-2; D gene unclear. Germline loops: CDR1 SGHNT, CDR2 YYREEE (reference sequence). The CDR3 is made up of 13 amino acids. V was trimmed by 6 bases and J by 2 bases, leaving 11 bases between them. This CDR3 reads CASTSGGNYGYTF. The CDR3 bases are TGTGCCAGCACCTCGGGCGGGAACTATGGCTACACCTTC.

V gene TRBV9 combines with J gene TRBJ2-2; D is unclear. CDR1 is SGDLS and CDR2 is YYNGEE in the germline V gene. CDR3 length: 14 residues. Trimming left V 0 bases short and J 9 bases short, with 12 bases between. The DNA of the CDR3 is TGTGCCAGCAGCGTAGTGGGCTCCTCCCGGGAGCTGTTTTTT. Its protein product is CASSVVGSSRELFF.

The chain has TRBV29-1 and TRBJ2-3; 8 nucleotides agree with TRBD1. The length of the CDR3 is 12 residues. Unmatched junction bases numbered 4, after V lost 8 bases and J lost 3 bases. Per the germline V gene, CDR1 is SQVTM and CDR2 is ANQGSEA. CDR3 sequence: CSTDRDTDTQYF. The CDR3 region has the DNA TGCAGCACGGACAGGGATACAGATACGCAGTATTTT.

This clone was observed a few times. J is TRBJ1-1 and V is TRBV25-1; D remains unclear. Between the trimmed V and J ends, which lost 3 bases and 2 bases, there was a span of 13 bases. There are 15 residues in the CDR3. From germline, CDR1 is MGHDK and CDR2 SYGVNS. The CDR3: CASSERSQFNTEAFF. The CDR3 DNA reads as TGTGCCAGCAGTGAGAGGTCACAATTCAACACTGAAGCTTTCTTT.

The J gene is TRBJ1-2, the V gene TRBV7-9, with D perhaps matching TRBD1 (5 bases). The germline V gene encodes CDR1 SEHNR and CDR2 FQNEAQ (reference sequence). V dropped 5 bases and J dropped 0 bases, with 25 bases sitting between them. This CDR3 contains 19 residues. The CDR3 loop is CASSPLLGQGLIPNYGYTF. The CDR3 nucleotides read TGTGCCAGCAGCCCACTCCTTGGGCAGGGCCTGATCCCTAACTATGGCTACACCTTC.

The gene calls are TRBV27 and TRBJ1-1; TRBD1 matches 10 bases. Trimming took 5 bases from V and 1 from J; bases not matched to a gene: 10. The CDR3 sequence is 17 residues long. Germline CDR1 is MNHEY and CDR2 is SMNVEV (reference sequence). CDR3 protein: CASSHHGTGVGNTEAFF. The CDR3 coding sequence is TGTGCCAGCAGTCACCATGGGACAGGGGTTGGGAACACTGAAGCTTTCTTT.

The chain joins TRBV10-3 to TRBJ2-7; a weak D match, TRBD1 (6 bases). Trimming took off 2 bases at V and 2 bases at J, with 13 bases between the two ends. Germline-derived CDR1 and CDR2 are ENHRY and SYGVKD. CDR3 length equals 15 residues. The CDR3 DNA follows: TGTGCCATCAGTGAGCCAACAGGGTCCCCCTACGAGCAGTACTTC. Translation gives CAISEPTGSPYEQYF.

The table lists this clone with a count of one. A read error may produce the germline difference seen at one junction end. The chain's CDR3 is CTSRVTSGWTQYF. The CDR3 nucleotides read TGTACCAGCAGGGTTACCTCGGGATGGACCCAGTACTTC. The chain has TRBV2 and TRBJ2-5, with D perhaps TRBD1 or TRBD2 (5 bases each). CDR3 length equals 13 residues. Germline CDR1 and CDR2: SNHLY and FYNNEI. Together with reference TRBV2 and TRBJ2-5, the CDR3 gives the full variable domain: EPEVTQTPSHQVTQMGQEVILRCVPISNHLYFYWYRQILGQKVEFLVSFYNNEISEKSEIFDDQFSVERPDGSNFTLKIRSTKLEDSAMYFCTSRVTSGWTQYFGPGTRLLVL.

This chain joins TRBV5-1 and TRBJ2-2, with D perhaps TRBD1 (6 bases). The germline V gene encodes CDR1 SGHRS and CDR2 YFSETQ. CDR3 size: 15 residues. Between the trimmed V and J ends, which lost 4 bases and 5 bases, there was a span of 15 bases. For the CDR3, the DNA is TGCGCCAGCAGCCAGGCACAGGGTCTGACCGGGGAGCTGTTTTTT. Translating it yields CASSQAQGLTGELFF.

CDR3 coding DNA: TGTGCCAGCAGTTTATGGCCGGAGGGTGAAAAACTGTTTTTT. This translates into CASSLWPEGEKLFF. V is TRBV27 and J is TRBJ1-4; D not certain. V lost 1 base and J 7 bases, leaving 10 bases between the germline ends. This CDR3 has 14 amino acids. Germline V gene data show CDR1 as MNHEY and CDR2 as SMNVEV (reference sequence).

The chain is built from TRBV10-2 and TRBJ1-1; a weak D match, TRBD1 (6 bases). The CDR3 has 14 amino acids. V lost 5 bases, J lost 1 base, and 11 bases lay in between. Germline CDR1 is WSHSY and CDR2 is SAAADI. CDR3 DNA sequence: TGCGCCAGCAGTTATACCAGGGGGAACACTGAAGCTTTCTTT. It yields the protein CASSYTRGNTEAFF.

This clone came up once. The chain combines TRBV27 with TRBJ1-5, with TRBD1 matching 7 bases. V shed 4 bases and J 4 bases; nucleotides not matched to a gene: 7. The germline V gene has CDR1 MNHEY and CDR2 SMNVEV (reference sequence). The CDR3 spans 15 residues. CDR3: CASSSDRVRNQPQHF. CDR3 nucleotide sequence: TGTGCCAGCAGTTCCGACAGGGTACGGAATCAGCCCCAGCATTTT.

In its sample, this clone was seen once. V usage is TRBV19 and J usage is TRBJ1-2, with D tentatively TRBD1 (6 bases). V was shortened by 10 bases and J by 6 bases, with 18 bases between the two germline ends. The germline V gene has CDR1 LNHDA and CDR2 SQIVND (reference sequence). The CDR3 totals 13 residues. CDR3 residues: CAIPSGGADGYTF. The DNA for the CDR3 is TGTGCCATCCCGAGTGGGGGCGCGGATGGCTACACCTTC.

This chain links TRBV5-1 with TRBJ2-2; 12 positions match TRBD2. Germline V gene data show CDR1 as SGHRS and CDR2 as YFSETQ. The CDR3 runs to 17 residues. V trimming: 2 bases; J trimming: 2 bases; junction bases outside the gene matches: 4. CDR3 bases: TGCGCCAGCAGCTTAAACGGACTAGCGGGAAACACCGGGGAGCTGTTTTTT. Translated, it gives CASSLNGLAGNTGELFF.

Of note for this clone: As the CDR3 is not closed by the conserved phenylalanine or tryptophan, this likely results from a read error. The chain employs TRBV5-6 and TRBJ2-2; TRBD1 aligns across 10 bases. CDR3 size: 15 residues. The junction had 5 bases not matched to a gene; V was cut back by 4 bases and J by 5 bases. Germline V gene lookup returns CDR1 SGHDT and CDR2 YYEEEE. The CDR3 DNA sequence: TGTGCCAGCAGCCAAGGGACAGGGGTGACCGGGGAGCTGTTTCTT. This codes for CASSQGTGVTGELFL.

This CDR3 reads CASSLLGGGLYGYTF. In nucleotides, the CDR3 is TGTGCCAGCAGTTTATTGGGGGGAGGGCTCTATGGCTACACCTTC. The chain has TRBV27 and TRBJ1-2, with a possible D match to TRBD1 (5 bases). V was trimmed by 1 base and J by 4 bases, leaving 13 bases between them. The germline V gene encodes CDR1 MNHEY and CDR2 SMNVEV (reference sequence). This CDR3 region has 15 residues.

This chain joins TRBV12-5 and TRBJ1-2, with 8 bases fitting TRBD1. In germline, CDR1 is LGHNT, CDR2 FRNRAP. The CDR3 is 17 amino acids. V shed 2 bases, J shed 7 bases, and the junction held 15 bases outside the gene matches. CDR3 region: CASGLIYRKQGAGGYTF. The CDR3 DNA reads as TGTGCTAGTGGTTTGATATACCGAAAGCAGGGGGCGGGTGGCTACACCTTC.